The 5 T cell receptor beta chains below were found in one sample sequenced in a study of blood T cell repertoires in COVID-19. Repertoires were generated with immunoSEQ multiplex PCR, while TCRdb's copy carries only in-frame clones and drops some. The repertoire includes 140,000 or so clones, 87% of them detected once, and roughly 37% sits in the top ten. Sequenced sample: peripheral blood. These receptors originate from a man in his fifties who had recovered from COVID-19.

The chain is built from TRBV6-5 and TRBJ2-7; 9 bases line up with TRBD1. Germline loops: CDR1 MNHEY, CDR2 SVGAGI. The CDR3 is 14 amino acids. Unmatched junction bases numbered 8, after V lost 6 bases and J lost 5 bases. The CDR3 here is CASRQAGTGNEQYF. The CDR3 nucleotides are TGTGCCAGCAGACAGGCGGGGACAGGGAACGAGCAGTACTTC.

This clone showed up just once. The rearrangement joins TRBV6-1 to TRBJ2-7; 9 bases agree with TRBD2. This CDR3 is built from 15 residues. Trimming took 6 bases from V and 0 from J; bases not matched to a gene: 6. Germline loops: CDR1 MNHNS, CDR2 SASEGT. The CDR3 DNA follows: TGTGCCAGCAGGCTAGCGGGGCGAGACTCCTACGAGCAGTACTTC. Translated, it gives CASRLAGRDSYEQYF.

The V gene is TRBV6-5, the J gene TRBJ2-3; 10 bases align to TRBD2. CDR1 and CDR2 (germline): MNHEY, SVGAGI. V lost 2 bases to trimming and J lost 9 bases; unmatched junction nucleotides: 11. The CDR3 spans 16 residues. CDR3 region: CASSYRSSGGGGTQYF. The CDR3 nucleotides read TGTGCCAGCAGTTACCGGTCTAGCGGGGGAGGCGGGACGCAGTATTTT.

This clone was counted between two and nine times. This rearrangement joins TRBV3-1 (or the pseudogene TRBV3-2) to TRBJ1-2; D is uncertain. This CDR3 has 14 residues. V gave up 6 bases and J gave up 0 bases, with 11 bases separating them. CDR1 is LGHDT and CDR2 is YNNKEL in the germline V gene (reference sequence). The CDR3 sequence: CASSHYQANYGYTF. The CDR3 nucleotides read TGTGCCAGCAGTCACTACCAAGCTAACTATGGCTACACCTTC.

The chain recombines TRBV6-2 or TRBV6-3 with TRBJ1-2; D remains ambiguous. The CDR3 is 18 residues long. V was cut by 2 bases and J by 6 bases, with 25 bases left in between. Looked up from germline, CDR1 is MNHEY and CDR2 is SVGEGT. The CDR3 protein is CASSYPLLLRRPPDGYTF. The DNA for the CDR3 is TGTGCCAGCAGTTACCCTCTCCTTTTGAGGAGGCCCCCTGATGGCTACACCTTC.